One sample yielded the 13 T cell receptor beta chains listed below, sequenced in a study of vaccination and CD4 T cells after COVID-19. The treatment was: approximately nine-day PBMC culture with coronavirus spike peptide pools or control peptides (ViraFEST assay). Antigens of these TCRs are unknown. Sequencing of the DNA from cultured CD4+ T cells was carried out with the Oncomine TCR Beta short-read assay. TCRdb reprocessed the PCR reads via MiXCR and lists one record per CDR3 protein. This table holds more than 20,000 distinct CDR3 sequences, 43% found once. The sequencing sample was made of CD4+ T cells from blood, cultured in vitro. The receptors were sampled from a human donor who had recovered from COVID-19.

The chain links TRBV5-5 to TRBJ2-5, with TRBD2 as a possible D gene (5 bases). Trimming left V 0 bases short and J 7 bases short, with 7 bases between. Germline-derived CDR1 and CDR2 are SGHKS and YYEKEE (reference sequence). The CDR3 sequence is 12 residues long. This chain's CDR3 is CASSLVEGTQYF. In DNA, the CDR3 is TGTGCCAGCAGCTTGGTAGAGGGGACCCAGTACTTC.

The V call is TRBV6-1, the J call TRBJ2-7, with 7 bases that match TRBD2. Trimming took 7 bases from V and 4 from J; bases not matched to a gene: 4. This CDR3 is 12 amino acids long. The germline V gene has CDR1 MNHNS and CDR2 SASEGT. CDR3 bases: TGTGCCAGCAAGACTAGCCAGTACGAGCAGTACTTC. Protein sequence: CASKTSQYEQYF.

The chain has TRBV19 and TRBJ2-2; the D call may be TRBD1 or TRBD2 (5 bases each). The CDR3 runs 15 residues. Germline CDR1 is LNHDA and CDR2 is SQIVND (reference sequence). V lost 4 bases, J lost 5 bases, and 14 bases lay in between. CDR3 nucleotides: TGTGCCAGTAGTACCCCCGGGACGCCGACCGGGGAGCTGTTTTTT. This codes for CASSTPGTPTGELFF.

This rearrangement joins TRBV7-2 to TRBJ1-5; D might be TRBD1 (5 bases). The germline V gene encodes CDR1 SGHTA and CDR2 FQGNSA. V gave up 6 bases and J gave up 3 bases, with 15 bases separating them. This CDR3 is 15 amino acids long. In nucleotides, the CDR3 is TGTACCAGCAGTTCAGGGATCCAGAACAATCAGCCCCAGCATTTT. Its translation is CTSSSGIQNNQPQHF.

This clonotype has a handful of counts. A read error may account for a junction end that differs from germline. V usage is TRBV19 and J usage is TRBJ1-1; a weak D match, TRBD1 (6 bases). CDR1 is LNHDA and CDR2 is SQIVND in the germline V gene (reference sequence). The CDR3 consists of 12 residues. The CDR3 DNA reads TGTGCCAGTAGCCCGGTGGGGGGCATATCGGATTTT. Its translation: CASSPVGGISDF.

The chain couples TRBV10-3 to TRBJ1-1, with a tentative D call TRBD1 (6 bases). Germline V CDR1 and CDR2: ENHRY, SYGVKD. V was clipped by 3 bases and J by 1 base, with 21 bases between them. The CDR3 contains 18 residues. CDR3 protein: CAISDLSGGVRGNTEAFF. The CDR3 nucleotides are TGTGCCATCAGTGACCTAAGTGGGGGCGTCCGGGGGAACACTGAAGCTTTCTTT.

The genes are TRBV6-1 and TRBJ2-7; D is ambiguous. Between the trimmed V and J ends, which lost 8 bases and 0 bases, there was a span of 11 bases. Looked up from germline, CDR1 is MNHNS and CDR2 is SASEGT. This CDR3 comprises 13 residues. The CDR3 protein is CASRLQSSYEQYF. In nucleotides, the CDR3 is TGTGCCAGCCGTCTACAGAGCTCCTACGAGCAGTACTTC.

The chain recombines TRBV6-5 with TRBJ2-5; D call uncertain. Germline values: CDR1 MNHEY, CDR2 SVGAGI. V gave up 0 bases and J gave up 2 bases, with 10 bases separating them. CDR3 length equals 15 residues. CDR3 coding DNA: TGTGCCAGCAGTTACTCGAGAGACAAACAAGAGACCCAGTACTTC. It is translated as CASSYSRDKQETQYF.

In nucleotides, the CDR3 is TGTGCCAGCAGTTTAGCGGACAGGATTAATCAGCCCCAGCATTTT. Translated: CASSLADRINQPQHF. The V and J genes are TRBV12-3 or TRBV12-4 and TRBJ1-5, with 7 positions matching TRBD1. After removal of 0 bases from V and 4 bases from J, the junction contained 3 bases not matched to a gene. This CDR3 comprises 15 residues.

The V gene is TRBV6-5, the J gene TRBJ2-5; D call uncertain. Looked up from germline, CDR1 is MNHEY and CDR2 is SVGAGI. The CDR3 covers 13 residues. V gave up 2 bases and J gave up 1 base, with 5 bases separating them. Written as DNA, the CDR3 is TGTGCCAGCAGTTACGCTCGCCAAGAGACCCAGTACTTC. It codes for CASSYARQETQYF.

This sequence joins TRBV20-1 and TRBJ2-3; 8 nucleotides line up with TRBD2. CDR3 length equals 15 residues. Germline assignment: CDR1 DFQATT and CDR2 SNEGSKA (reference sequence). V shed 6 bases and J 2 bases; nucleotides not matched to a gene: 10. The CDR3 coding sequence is TGCAGTGCCAAAGGCGTAGCGGGGCCCACAGATACGCAGTATTTT. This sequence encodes CSAKGVAGPTDTQYF.

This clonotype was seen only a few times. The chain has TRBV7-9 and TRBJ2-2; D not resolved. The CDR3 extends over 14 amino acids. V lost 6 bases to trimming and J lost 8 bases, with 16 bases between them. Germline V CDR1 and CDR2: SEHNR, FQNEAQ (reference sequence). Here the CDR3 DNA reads TGTGCCAGCAGTCGTCAGGAGAAGAGGGGGGAGCTGTTTTTT. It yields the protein CASSRQEKRGELFF.

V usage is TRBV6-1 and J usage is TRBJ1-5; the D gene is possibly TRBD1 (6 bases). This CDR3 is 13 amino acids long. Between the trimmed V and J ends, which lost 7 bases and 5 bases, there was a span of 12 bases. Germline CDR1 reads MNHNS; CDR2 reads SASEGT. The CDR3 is CASILRGDQPQHF. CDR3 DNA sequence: TGTGCCAGCATCCTAAGGGGGGATCAGCCCCAGCATTTT.